The present T cell receptor beta chain was sequenced within a study of beta chain features in type 1 diabetes. General study points: The naive, central memory and Treg TCRB repertoires looked more alike in patients than they did in healthy donors. More deletions and fewer insertions at VDJ junctions were seen in type 1 diabetes patients.

Expressed TCRB transcripts were sequenced after all isolated RNA was converted to cDNA. Several million reads on average were seen across naive, central memory and regulatory T cell samples. Some clones are missing from TCRdb's copy, which holds only in-frame ones; the method was immunoSEQ multiplex PCR. The sample carries some 180,000 clones, about 13% recorded once. CDR1 and CDR2 (germline): ENHRY, SYGVKD. CDR3 length: 13 amino acids. V dropped 8 bases and J dropped 4; count of bases not matched to a gene: 7. This clone was found a few times. The antigen is unknown. Naive, central memory, regulatory and stem cell-like memory cells within the CD4+ compartment were sorted using CD45RO/CCR7/CD25/CD127/CD95/CD27.

The chain recombines TRBV10-3 with TRBJ2-7; TRBD1 agrees at 8 bases. Material for sequencing was central memory CD4+ T cells from blood. The receptor was isolated from a woman younger than 30 in good health. The CDR3 region is CAIGDRDRYEQYF. CDR3 DNA: TGTGCCATCGGGGATCGGGACAGGTACGAGCAGTACTTC.